The following is a T cell receptor (beta chain) sequence with its context. The antigen remains unidentified. Averaging about 0.12 L, one heparinised blood draw came from each individual donor. CDR1 and CDR2 (germline): SGHAT, FQNNGV. Trimming stripped 3 bases from V and 7 bases from J, with 9 bases between. CDR3 length equals 12 residues. The sample comes from a study of beta chain features in type 1 diabetes. Study overall: Age, gender and cell yields were alike across patients and healthy donors. Findings and limits, study-wide: Among patients, naive, central memory and Treg TCRB repertoires appeared more similar than among healthy donors. TCRB CDR3s were moderately but significantly shorter in Type 1 diabetes patients in all four CD4+ subsets.

As every portion of the isolated RNA was reverse transcribed, the sequencing read expressed TCRB transcripts. Profiling relied on immunoSEQ multiplex PCR, and the TCRdb table lists in-frame clones only, not all of them. Of nearly 350,000 clones listed, roughly 8% are singletons. Sample: central memory CD4+ T cells from blood. The chain couples TRBV11-2 to TRBJ1-2; D is ambiguous. The receptor comes from a young woman in good health. In DNA, the CDR3 is TGTGCCAGCAGCTTTAGGACGTCTGGCTACACCTTC. The encoded protein is CASSFRTSGYTF.